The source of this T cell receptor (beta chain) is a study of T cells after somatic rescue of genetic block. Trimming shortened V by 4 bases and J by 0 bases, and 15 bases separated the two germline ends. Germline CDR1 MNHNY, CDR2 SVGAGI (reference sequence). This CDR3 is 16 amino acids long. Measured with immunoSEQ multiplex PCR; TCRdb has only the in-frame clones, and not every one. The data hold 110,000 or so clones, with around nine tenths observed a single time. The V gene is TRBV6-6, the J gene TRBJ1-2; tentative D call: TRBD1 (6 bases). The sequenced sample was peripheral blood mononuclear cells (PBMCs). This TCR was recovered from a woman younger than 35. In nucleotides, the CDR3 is TGTGCCAGCAGTTCCGTCGGGGGGGCCGCTAACTATGGCTACACCTTC. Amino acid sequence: CASSSVGGAANYGYTF.